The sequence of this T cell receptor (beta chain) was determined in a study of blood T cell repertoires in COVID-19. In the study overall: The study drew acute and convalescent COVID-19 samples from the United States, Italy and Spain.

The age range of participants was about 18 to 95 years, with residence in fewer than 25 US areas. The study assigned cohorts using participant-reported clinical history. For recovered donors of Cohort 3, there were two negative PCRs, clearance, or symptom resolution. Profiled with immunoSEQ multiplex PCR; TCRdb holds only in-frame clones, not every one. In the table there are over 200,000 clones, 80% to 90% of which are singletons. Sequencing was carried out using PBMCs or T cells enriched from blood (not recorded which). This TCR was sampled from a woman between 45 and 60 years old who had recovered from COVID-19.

The CDR3 region has the DNA TGTGCCACCCGCCAAGCGGGAGGGACCTACGAGCAGTACTTC. It yields the protein CATRQAGGTYEQYF. The V and J genes are TRBV19 and TRBJ2-7; the match to TRBD2 covers 10 bases. The V gene end was trimmed by 10 bases and the J gene end by 2 bases; junction bases not matched to a gene: 8. From germline, CDR1 is LNHDA and CDR2 SQIVND (reference sequence). This CDR3 has 14 residues.